This TCR beta chain was identified during a study of human T cells and chemical hapten exposure. The table lists this clonotype with a few counts. In TCRdb, the RACE reads were re-called with MiXCR into one record per CDR3 protein. The table has 50,000 to 65,000 distinct CDR3 sequences, roughly 10% seen once. The CDR3 contains 11 residues. Trimming left V 6 bases short and J 6 bases short, with 9 bases between. Per the germline V gene, CDR1 is DFQATT and CDR2 is SNEGSKA (reference sequence). As to time point: pre-sensitization, week 0. Treatment defined: therapeutic diphenylcyclopropenone sensitization with weekly scalp DPC.

The receptor comes from a woman aged 40 to 55 with alopecia areata. Some clones in this sample may be carry-over from other donors' samples. The material was whole blood, obtained in connection with sensitization to the hapten diphenylcyclopropenone (DPC). The rearrangement links TRBV20-1 to TRBJ2-1, with a possible D match to TRBD2 (6 bases). For the CDR3, the DNA is TGCAGTGCCGGGACTCGCAATGAGCAGTTCTTC. This encodes CSAGTRNEQFF.